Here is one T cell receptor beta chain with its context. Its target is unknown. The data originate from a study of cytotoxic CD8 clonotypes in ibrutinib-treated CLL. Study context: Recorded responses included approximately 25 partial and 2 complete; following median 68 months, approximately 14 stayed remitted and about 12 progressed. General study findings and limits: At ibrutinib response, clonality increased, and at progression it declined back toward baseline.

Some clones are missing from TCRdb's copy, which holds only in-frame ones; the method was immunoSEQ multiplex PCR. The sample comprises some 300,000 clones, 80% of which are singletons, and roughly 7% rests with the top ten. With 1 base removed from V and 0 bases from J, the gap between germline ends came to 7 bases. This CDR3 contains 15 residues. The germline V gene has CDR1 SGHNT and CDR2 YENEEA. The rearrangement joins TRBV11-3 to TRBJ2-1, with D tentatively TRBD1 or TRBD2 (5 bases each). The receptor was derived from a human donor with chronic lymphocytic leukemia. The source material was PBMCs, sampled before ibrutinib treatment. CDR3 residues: CASSLAGGSYNEQFF. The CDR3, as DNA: TGTGCCAGCAGCTTAGCTGGGGGCTCCTACAATGAGCAGTTCTTC. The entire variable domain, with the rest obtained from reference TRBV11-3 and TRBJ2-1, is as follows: EAGVVQSPRYKIIEKKQPVAFWCNPISGHNTLYWYLQNLGQGPELLIRYENEEAVDDSQLPKDRFSAERLKGVDSTLKIQPAELGDSAVYLCASSLAGGSYNEQFFGPGTRLTVL.